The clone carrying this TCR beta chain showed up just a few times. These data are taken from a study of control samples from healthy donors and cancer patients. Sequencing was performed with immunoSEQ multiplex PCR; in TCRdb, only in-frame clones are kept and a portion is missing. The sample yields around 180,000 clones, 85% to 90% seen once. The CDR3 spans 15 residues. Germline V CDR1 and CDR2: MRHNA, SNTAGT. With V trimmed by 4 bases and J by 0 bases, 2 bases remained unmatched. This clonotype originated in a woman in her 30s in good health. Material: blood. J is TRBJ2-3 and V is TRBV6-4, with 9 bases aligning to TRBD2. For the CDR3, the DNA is TGTGCCAGCAGTGTTCTAGCGGGGAGCACAGATACGCAGTATTTT. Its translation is CASSVLAGSTDTQYF.